A single sample gave rise to the 25 T cell receptor beta chains below, sequenced in a study of T cells after yellow fever vaccination. MiXCR was run by TCRdb on the 5' RACE reads, yielding one entry per CDR3 protein. The data hold about 330,000 distinct CDR3 sequences, with around 6.8% observed a single time. Sequencing was performed on PBMCs, taken more than 35 days after the first yellow fever vaccination. The receptors were sampled from a man between 18 and 29 years old who received the YFV17D yellow fever vaccine.

This clonotype was found a few times. V usage is TRBV12-3 or TRBV12-4 and J usage is TRBJ1-2; no clear D. The CDR3 is 14 residues long. V was shortened by 1 base and J by 3 bases, with 9 bases between the two germline ends. The CDR3 sequence is CASSLEGSHYGYTF. CDR3 bases: TGTGCCAGCAGTTTAGAGGGTTCGCACTATGGCTACACCTTC.

A few counts support this clonotype. The chain uses TRBV21-1 and TRBJ2-1; the table gives TRBD2 as D, unverified against the DNA. TRBV21-1 is recorded as a pseudogene. The CDR3 is 15 amino acids. CDR3 protein: CASSARTSAYNEQFF. CDR3 DNA: TGTGCCAGCAGCGCCAGGACTAGCGCCTACAATGAGCAGTTCTTC.

The V and J genes are TRBV5-4 and TRBJ2-3; possible D gene TRBD2, 7 bases. The CDR3 covers 15 residues. Germline CDR1 SGHNT, CDR2 YYREEE (reference sequence). With 3 bases removed from V and 4 bases from J, the gap between germline ends came to 15 bases. Written as DNA, the CDR3 is TGTGCCAGCAGCTCGAACAGGGAGGGAGCAGATACGCAGTATTTT. Protein: CASSSNREGADTQYF.

The chain is built from TRBV5-1 and TRBJ1-2; D might be TRBD1 (5 bases). The CDR3 runs 13 residues. CDR1 SGHRS and CDR2 YFSETQ come from the germline V gene. Trimming stripped 4 bases from V and 6 bases from J, with 13 bases between. The CDR3: CASSGGLLDGYTF. The CDR3 nucleotides are TGCGCCAGCAGCGGGGGACTTTTGGATGGCTACACCTTC.

The rearrangement links TRBV6-5 to TRBJ1-1; D not resolved. The CDR3 runs 12 residues. Trimming pared 3 bases from V and 5 bases from J, leaving 7 bases between. Per the germline V gene, CDR1 is MNHEY and CDR2 is SVGAGI. CDR3 nucleotides: TGTGCCAGCAGTTATCCCCTGACTGAAGCTTTCTTT. Translated, it gives CASSYPLTEAFF.

This clonotype was counted between two and nine times. This sequence joins TRBV7-2 and TRBJ1-5; D ambiguous. In germline, CDR1 is SGHTA, CDR2 FQGNSA. Trimming shortened V by 4 bases and J by 3 bases, and 10 bases separated the two germline ends. The CDR3 contains 14 residues. CDR3: CASSSQSSNQPQHF. The CDR3 DNA is TGTGCCAGCAGCTCGCAGAGTTCCAATCAGCCCCAGCATTTT.

This clonotype was picked up a small number of times. This chain uses TRBV12-3 or TRBV12-4 with TRBJ1-6, with D uncertain. This CDR3 is built from 14 residues. Trimming pared 7 bases from V and 4 bases from J, leaving 11 bases between. Written as DNA, the CDR3 is TGTGCCAGCACTCTATGGGGATATAATTCACCCCTCCACTTT. The encoded protein is CASTLWGYNSPLHF.

This clonotype was counted between two and nine times. The chain has TRBV7-2 and TRBJ1-5; 8 bases are a match to TRBD1. The length of the CDR3 is 15 residues. With V trimmed by 5 bases and J by 4 bases, 7 bases remained unmatched. CDR1 and CDR2 (germline): SGHTA, FQGNSA. For the CDR3, the DNA is TGTGCCAGCAGCCCAGGGGGCGTGAGGAATCAGCCCCAGCATTTT. Encoded protein: CASSPGGVRNQPQHF.

The chain is built from TRBV5-1 and TRBJ2-3, with D possibly matching TRBD1 (5 bases). Germline V gene data show CDR1 as SGHRS and CDR2 as YFSETQ. The V and J ends lost 0 bases and 4 bases respectively, with 9 bases between them. This CDR3 contains 14 residues. The CDR3 coding sequence is TGCGCCAGCAGCTTGGCCCCAGGGTCAGATACGCAGTATTTT. The encoded protein is CASSLAPGSDTQYF.

In its sample, this clonotype was seen a few times. The rearrangement joins TRBV12-3 or TRBV12-4 to TRBJ1-5; D is unresolved. The CDR3 totals 15 residues. V was cut by 5 bases and J by 3 bases, with 14 bases left in between. The CDR3 nucleotides read TGTGCCAGCAGTAGATTTCCGGGCCTCAATCAGCCCCAGCATTTT. Protein: CASSRFPGLNQPQHF.

This sequence joins TRBV11-2 and TRBJ2-3, with D possibly called TRBD1 or TRBD2 (5 bases each). The CDR3 runs to 14 residues. Deletions cut 6 bases from V and 3 bases from J, with 13 bases between. Germline CDR1 is SGHAT and CDR2 is FQNNGV. CDR3 bases: TGTGCCAGCAGAGTAGAGTGGGGGACAGATACGCAGTATTTT. Its protein is CASRVEWGTDTQYF.

Ten or more counts support this clonotype. The chain has TRBV7-2 and TRBJ1-5, with D tentatively TRBD1 (5 bases). V was clipped by 0 bases and J by 7 bases, with 19 bases between them. The CDR3 loop spans 17 amino acids. Germline lookup yields CDR1 SGHTA and CDR2 FQGNSA. CDR3 sequence reads: CASSLALAGLLGQPQHF. In nucleotides, the CDR3 is TGTGCCAGCAGCTTAGCGCTCGCAGGGCTCCTGGGCCAGCCCCAGCATTTT.

There are a few counts of this clonotype. The V gene is TRBV19, the J gene TRBJ2-5; 7 bases line up with TRBD1. The junction had 10 bases not matched to a gene; V was cut back by 7 bases and J by 5 bases. Germline V gene lookup returns CDR1 LNHDA and CDR2 SQIVND (reference sequence). The CDR3 length is 14 residues. In DNA form, the CDR3 reads TGTGCCAGTACTGGAGAGGGGGCTGGGGAGACCCAGTACTTC. Amino acids: CASTGEGAGETQYF.

The rearrangement joins TRBV2 to TRBJ2-7; possible D gene TRBD1, 7 bases. The CDR3 length is 14 residues. The germline gives CDR1 SNHLY, CDR2 FYNNEI. With 10 bases removed from V and 2 bases from J, the gap between germline ends came to 18 bases. CDR3 in DNA: TGTGCCACCCATCGCGGGGACAGCGCCTACGAGCAGTACTTC. The encoded protein is CATHRGDSAYEQYF.

This chain joins TRBV4-3 and TRBJ2-5, with a possible D match to TRBD2 (7 bases). Germline V gene sequence: CDR1 LGHNA, CDR2 YSLEER. The CDR3 extends over 16 amino acids. Trimming pared 0 bases from V and 2 bases from J, leaving 13 bases between. Here the CDR3 DNA reads TGCGCCAGCAGCCAAGATCCGGGGGGCCTACAAGAGACCCAGTACTTC. The encoded protein is CASSQDPGGLQETQYF.

This clonotype turned up a few times. The chain links TRBV28 to TRBJ1-1, with TRBD1 matching over 8 bases. The germline V gene encodes CDR1 MDHEN and CDR2 SYDVKM. V trimming: 6 bases; J trimming: 4 bases; junction bases outside the gene matches: 7. The CDR3 has 14 residues. The DNA for the CDR3 is TGTGCCAGCAGCACACAGGGGGGGAGCACTGAAGCTTTCTTT. Encoded protein: CASSTQGGSTEAFF.

This clonotype has ten or more counts. The DNA of the CDR3 is TGCAGCGTTGCTTTAGGAATGAAGGTCTCTGGGGCCAACGTCCTGACTTTC. Amino acids: CSVALGMKVSGANVLTF. This chain links TRBV29-1 with TRBJ2-6; D not certain. The CDR3 has 17 residues. V was trimmed by 4 bases and J by 0 bases, leaving 16 bases between them. Germline lookup yields CDR1 SQVTM and CDR2 ANQGSEA.

The rearrangement uses TRBV5-1 and TRBJ2-1; no firm D call. The germline V gene encodes CDR1 SGHRS and CDR2 YFSETQ. V lost 0 bases and J lost 6, with 19 bases in between. There are 17 residues in the CDR3. In DNA, the CDR3 is TGCGCCAGCAGCTTGGGACGATTCGAATTCGGATTCAATGAGCAGTTCTTC. It specifies CASSLGRFEFGFNEQFF.

This clonotype was observed a few times. This chain uses TRBV25-1 with TRBJ2-3; D gene unclear. Trimming removed 3 bases at V and 2 bases at J, with 6 bases between. CDR3 size: 13 residues. CDR1 and CDR2 from the germline V gene are MGHDK and SYGVNS. The CDR3 sequence is CASSDVATDTQYF. The CDR3 DNA sequence: TGTGCCAGCAGTGACGTCGCCACAGATACGCAGTATTTT.

This clonotype was observed many times. V is TRBV28 and J is TRBJ2-1; weak D call: TRBD1 (7 bases). The germline V gene encodes CDR1 MDHEN and CDR2 SYDVKM. The CDR3 totals 14 residues. Trimming removed 5 bases at V and 8 bases at J, with 16 bases between. CDR3: CASSPGGSKDEQFF. CDR3 nucleotides: TGTGCCAGCAGTCCAGGGGGGTCGAAAGATGAGCAGTTCTTC. Together with reference TRBV28 and TRBJ2-1, the CDR3 gives the full variable domain: DVKVTQSSRYLVKRTGEKVFLECVQDMDHENMFWYRQDPGLGLRLIYFSYDVKMKEKGDIPEGYSVSREKKERFSLILESASTNQTSMYLCASSPGGSKDEQFFGPGTRLTVL.

Only a few counts were recorded for this clonotype. The chain joins TRBV7-9 to TRBJ2-7; no clear D gene. V was clipped by 0 bases and J by 7 bases, with 7 bases between them. The CDR3 contains 12 residues. Germline V gene lookup returns CDR1 SEHNR and CDR2 FQNEAQ (reference sequence). CDR3 DNA sequence: TGTGCCAGCAGCTTAGCGGGTCCAGAGCAGTACGTC. It translates to CASSLAGPEQYV.

The V call is TRBV7-2, the J call TRBJ2-2, with 10 bases identical to TRBD1. With 2 bases clipped from V and 5 bases from J, the junction kept 8 bases outside the gene matches. The CDR3 has 17 residues. Germline loops: CDR1 SGHTA, CDR2 FQGNSA. The CDR3 bases are TGTGCCAGCAGCTTACTCCGACCGGGACAGGGGACCGGGGAGCTGTTTTTT. This codes for CASSLLRPGQGTGELFF. The full variable domain, rest sourced from reference TRBV7-2 and TRBJ2-2, is GAGVSQSPSNKVTEKGKDVELRCDPISGHTALYWYRQSLGQGLEFLIYFQGNSAPDKSGLPSDRFSAERTGGSVSTLTIQRTQQEDSAVYLCASSLLRPGQGTGELFFGEGSRLTVL.

The chain joins TRBV6-6 to TRBJ1-2, with D perhaps matching TRBD1 (5 bases). Germline-derived CDR1 and CDR2 are MNHNY and SVGAGI (reference sequence). With 8 bases removed from V and 3 bases from J, the gap between germline ends came to 13 bases. This CDR3 has 13 amino acids. The CDR3 is CASGGEADYGYTF. CDR3 in DNA: TGTGCCAGCGGGGGTGAGGCGGACTATGGCTACACCTTC.

This clonotype was observed many times. The chain has TRBV7-2 and TRBJ2-1, with a weak D call TRBD1 (5 bases). The CDR3 spans 13 residues. V lost 4 bases to trimming and J lost 8 bases, with 12 bases between them. Germline-derived CDR1 and CDR2 are SGHTA and FQGNSA. The CDR3 DNA is TGTGCCAGCAGCTCCCAGCCAGGGTATGAGCAGTTCTTC. The encoded protein is CASSSQPGYEQFF. Filled out from reference TRBV7-2 and TRBJ2-1, the complete variable domain reads GAGVSQSPSNKVTEKGKDVELRCDPISGHTALYWYRQSLGQGLEFLIYFQGNSAPDKSGLPSDRFSAERTGGSVSTLTIQRTQQEDSAVYLCASSSQPGYEQFFGPGTRLTVL.

The chain links TRBV7-6 to TRBJ2-1; 9 bases map to TRBD2. Germline V CDR1 and CDR2: SGHVS, FNYEAQ. Germline trimming cut 1 base from V and 1 base from J; bases unmatched to any gene: 5. The length of the CDR3 is 17 residues. The CDR3 bases are TGTGCCAGCAGCTTAGTTAGCGGGGGCAGATCCTACAATGAGCAGTTCTTC. Its protein product is CASSLVSGGRSYNEQFF.